This TCR beta chain came from a study of shared clonotypes between healthy human individuals (dated by TCRdb to 2018 to 2021). In the study overall: A couple of women and a few men aged 18 to 49 years were included in the cohort. Libraries were prepared and TCR repertoires were sequenced by different laboratories using diverse techniques, in order to increase sequencing depth and limit assay-specific biases. For each donor, CD4 naive and CD4 memory were each given three plates, CD8 naive was given two plates, and CD8 memory was given one plate. To estimate repertoire size and how much clonotype sharing occurs between individuals, the study deeply sequenced the blood TCR repertoires of roughly 5 healthy adults. Between about 0.85 and 8.9 billion PBMCs per donor were obtained by leukapheresis.

As to this clone: The specificity of this receptor is unknown. Base-call qualities are not available, and no considerably larger clone is one nucleotide away.

General conclusions and limits of the study: Sampling was limited to blood, and TCR repertoires in tissue likely differ from TCR repertoires in blood. The genetic and exposure-history diversity represented was limited by the small number of donors. Pairwise subsampling indicated that sequencing depth was expected to affect the degree of clonotype sharing among donors. Sharing across several donors was observed for 4.5% to 6.5% of naive CD4, less than 4% of naive CD8, 2.3% of memory CD4, and about 0.39% of memory CD8 clonotypes. Estimated clonotype richness was generally larger for naive than for memory subsets. Even with the large sequencing depth, rarefaction of the sorted-subset datasets indicated that sequencing was incomplete. Compared with non-shared clonotypes, the clonotypes found in all four sorted-subset donors had higher generation probabilities.

The CDR3 contains 15 residues, cysteine and phenylalanine counted. The kept DNA is CDR3 alone, 45 bases in frame from the first base. The germline V end is reduced by 5 bases and the J end by 2 bases; junction bases left unmatched: 6. CDR1 and CDR2 (ENHRY, SYGVKD) derive from the germline V gene. The donors were healthy, HIV-negative adults who had no recently reported acute infections or vaccinations. Only Caucasian adults living in Nashville, Tennessee, USA were represented among the donors. The CD8 memory samples were a combination of magnetically selected CD45RO+ cells and CCR7-negative CD45RA+ effector memory (TemRA) cells. Blood was obtained by leukapheresis, after which PBMCs were separated by Ficoll-Histopaque density gradient centrifugation and cryopreserved in liquid nitrogen vapor phase. Analytical flow cytometry was used to check the purity and quantity of every magnetically sorted T cell population. Each sorted fraction had its genomic DNA isolated and then quantified by UV absorbance on a Nanodrop 2000c.

Using the deep immunoSEQ assay, TCR CDR3 regions were amplified from genomic DNA by multiplex PCR. For each cell subset, the extracted genomic DNA was distributed evenly across all wells of several immunoSEQ 96-well plates, and each plate served as one replicate. Each replicate PCR for sorted subsets received around 0.2 ug genomic DNA, equal to some 32,000 T cell genomes. Purified libraries were measured with a Qubit 3.0 fluorometer, size-checked on a Bioanalyzer 2100, and measured again with the KAPA Library Quantification kit. A separate single-read 150-cycle Illumina NextSeq 550 flow cell was used to sequence each immunoSEQ 96-well plate. The paper's data handling went like this. Because the immunoSEQ output included only junctional sequences and no quality scores, the filtering could not be the same as the filtering used for full-length reads. Sequences were annotated with PyIR, a Python wrapper for IgBLAST v1.9, using IMGT germline references to assign V/J genes and CDR3. Reads with weak V/J assignments (E-value above 1e-6), missing CDR3, stop codons, out-of-frame junctions, or ambiguous translated residues were removed. V3J clonotypes were defined by identical inferred V gene, J gene, and CDR3 amino acid sequence. The percentage overlap between two repertoires was calculated by dividing the number of shared unique clonotypes by the size of the smaller repertoire. Repertoire richness was assessed with RTK rarefaction, the Chao1 estimator, and Recon v2.1 estimates of unobserved clonotypes. Generation probabilities for all TCRbeta clonotypes obtained by the gDNA method from four donors were computed using OLGA. TCRdb stores this immuneACCESS table with in-frame sequences only. Part of the clones is absent; in the studies checked, under half of the shortfall reflects unresolved V genes, and no reason is known for the rest. V, J and clone size are taken as reported in that table, and D and trimming were inferred from the DNA itself. In this sample the table shows some 690,000 clones, roughly 87% of which occur a single time. The ten biggest clones cover 30% to 40% of the sample.

Here the chain combines TRBV10-3 and TRBJ2-1; 7 central nucleotides agree with TRBD2. Sequencing input: memory CD8+ T cells from PBMCs. The intended sense of this specimen's cell subset or site label: CD45RO+ cells pooled with CCR7-negative TemRA cells. This receptor was obtained from a man in his late teens or twenties in good health. Some clones in this sample may be carry-over from other donors' samples. The DNA sequence follows: TGTGCCATCAGTTCCGGGACTACCCCCTACAATGAGCAGTTCTTC. This is translated as CAISSGTTPYNEQFF.